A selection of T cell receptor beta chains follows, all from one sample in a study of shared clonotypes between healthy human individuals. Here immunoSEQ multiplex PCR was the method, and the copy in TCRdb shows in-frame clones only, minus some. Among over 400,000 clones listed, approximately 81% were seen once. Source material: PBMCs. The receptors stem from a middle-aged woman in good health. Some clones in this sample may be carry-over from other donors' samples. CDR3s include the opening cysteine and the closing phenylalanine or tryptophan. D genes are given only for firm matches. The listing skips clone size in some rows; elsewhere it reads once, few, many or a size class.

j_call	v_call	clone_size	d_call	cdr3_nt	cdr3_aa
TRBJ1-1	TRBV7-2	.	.	TGTGCCAGCAGCTTACAGCCGCAGAACACTGAAGCTTTCTTT	CASSLQPQNTEAFF
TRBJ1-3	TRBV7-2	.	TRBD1	TGTGCCAGCAGCCTAGGGGGCGTAGGAAACACCATATATTTT	CASSLGGVGNTIYF
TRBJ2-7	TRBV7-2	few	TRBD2	TGTGCCAGCAGCTTTGATAGCGGGAGTCCTTACGAGCAGTACTTC	CASSFDSGSPYEQYF
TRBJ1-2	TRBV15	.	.	TGTGCCACCAGCAGGACCCAGGGGAACTATGGCTACACCTTC	CATSRTQGNYGYTF
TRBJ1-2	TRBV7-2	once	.	TGTGCCAGCAGCTTATATGGGCAGCGCTATGGCTACACCTTC	CASSLYGQRYGYTF
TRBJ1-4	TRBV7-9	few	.	TGTGCCAGCAGCTCCCGGCAGGGTTATAAGGGTGAAAAACTGTTTTTT	CASSSRQGYKGEKLFF
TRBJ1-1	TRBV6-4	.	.	TGTGCCAGCAGTGCGGAGGATGGAACTGAAGCTTTCTTT	CASSAEDGTEAFF
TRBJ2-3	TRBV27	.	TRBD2	TGTGCCAGCAGTTTGACTGTGCGGGAGATAGGGACTCCTAGCACAGATACGCAGTATTTT	CASSLTVREIGTPSTDTQYF
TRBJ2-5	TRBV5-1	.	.	TGCGCCAGCAGCTCGGGTGGAGGGACCCAGTACTTC	CASSSGGGTQYF
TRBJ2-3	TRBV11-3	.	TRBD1	TGTGCCAGCAGCCTAGCAAGGAAGGGGACAGGGCGTGCAGATACGCAGTATTTT	CASSLARKGTGRADTQYF
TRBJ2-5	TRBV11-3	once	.	TGTGCCAGCAGCTCAGTACCGCGGGTTCGGGAGACCCAGTACTTC	CASSSVPRVRETQYF
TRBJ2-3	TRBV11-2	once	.	TGTGCCAGCAGCTTAGTATCGTCTAGCCGGAATACGCAGTATTTT	CASSLVSSSRNTQYF
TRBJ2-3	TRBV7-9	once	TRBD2	TGTGCCAGCAGCCGAGCCGGGACTAGCGGGAGAAGAGATACGCAGTATTTT	CASSRAGTSGRRDTQYF
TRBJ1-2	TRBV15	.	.	TGTGCCACCAGCACGAGGACAGCCCCGGAGATGGGCTACACCTTC	CATSTRTAPEMGYTF
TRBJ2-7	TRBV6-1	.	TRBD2	TGTGCCAGTCATCCTACGGGCGGGAGCTCCTACGAGCAGTACTTC	CASHPTGGSSYEQYF
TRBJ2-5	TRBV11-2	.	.	TGTGCCAGCAGCTTTATCCAGACTCCAAAAGAGACCCAGTACTTC	CASSFIQTPKETQYF
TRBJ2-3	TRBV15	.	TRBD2	TGTGCCACCAGCAGAGATGGGGCTAGCGGGAGTAGAACAGATACGCAGTATTTT	CATSRDGASGSRTDTQYF
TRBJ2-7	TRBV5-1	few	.	TGCGCCAGCAGCTTCTCCGGGACAAGCTCCTACGAGCAGTACTTC	CASSFSGTSSYEQYF
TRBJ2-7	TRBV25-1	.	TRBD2	TGTGCCAGCAGTAATCATCGACTAGCGGGAGCGGGGGAGCAGTACTTC	CASSNHRLAGAGEQYF
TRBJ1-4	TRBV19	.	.	TGTGCCAGTAGTCGGCAGTCTAATGAAAAACTGTTTTTT	CASSRQSNEKLFF
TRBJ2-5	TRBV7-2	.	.	TGTGCCAGCAGCTATGGGGTCCAAGAGACCCAGTACTTC	CASSYGVQETQYF
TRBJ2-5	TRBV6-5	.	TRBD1	TGTGCCAGCAGTTCACAGGGGGAGACCCAGTACTTC	CASSSQGETQYF
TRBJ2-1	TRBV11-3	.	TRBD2	TGTGCCAGCAGCTCACAAGGACTAGCGGGGGTGGATGAGCAGTTCTTC	CASSSQGLAGVDEQFF
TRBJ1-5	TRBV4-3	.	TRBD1	TGCGCCAGCGGTGAAGGGGGCGCGGGTCAGCCCCAGCATTTT	CASGEGGAGQPQHF
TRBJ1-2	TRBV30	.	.	TGTGCCTGGAGTGTAAGGGCGGCAGGGTTTGGCTACACCTTC	CAWSVRAAGFGYTF
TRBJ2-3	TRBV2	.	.	TGTGCCAGCACTAACGCGGGGAGCACAGATACGCAGTATTTT	CASTNAGSTDTQYF
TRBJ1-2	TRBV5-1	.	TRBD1	TGCGCCAGCAGCTTGGAGCCAGGGGGCGCTTTCGGCTACACCTTC	CASSLEPGGAFGYTF
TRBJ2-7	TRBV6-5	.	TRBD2	TGTGCCAGCAGTTACCTCAGCGGGGTTACCTACGAGCAGTACTTC	CASSYLSGVTYEQYF
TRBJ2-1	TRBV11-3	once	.	TGTGCCAGCAGCCCCACCCCGGTGGGTGAGCAGTTCTTC	CASSPTPVGEQFF
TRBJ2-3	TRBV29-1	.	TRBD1	TGCAGCGTTGAAGGGACAGGGGGAGGCACAGATACGCAGTATTTT	CSVEGTGGGTDTQYF
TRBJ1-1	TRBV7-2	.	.	TGTGCCAGCACCGCTCCGGGGGGCACTGAAGCTTTCTTT	CASTAPGGTEAFF
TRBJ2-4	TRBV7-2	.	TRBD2	TGTGCCAGCAGCTTAGAGCTAGCGGGAGTGAACATTCAGTACTTC	CASSLELAGVNIQYF
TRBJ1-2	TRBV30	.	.	TGTGCCTGGAGTGAGGGTGGTTATGGCTACACCTTC	CAWSEGGYGYTF
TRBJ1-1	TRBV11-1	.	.	TGTGCCAGCAGCTTAAGTCGAAGCACTGAAGCTTTCTTT	CASSLSRSTEAFF
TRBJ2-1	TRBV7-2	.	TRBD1	TGTGCCAGCAGCTTAACAGGGGGTGAGCAGTTCTTC	CASSLTGGEQFF